A selection of T cell receptor beta chains follows, all from one sample in a study of OX40 agonist ivuxolimab in advanced cancers. Using immunoSEQ multiplex PCR, the repertoire was profiled, and TCRdb retains in-frame clones only, with some absent. The sample carries about 81,000 clones, around 89% recorded once. This specimen consisted of CD4+ or CD8+ T cells sorted from blood, obtained in a trial of the OX40 agonist ivuxolimab. The receptors here all came from an adult with an advanced solid tumor such as melanoma, head and neck, liver or kidney cancer. Each CDR3 is given with its conserved first and last residue. D genes are given only for firm matches. Some rows have no size entry. The others give once, few or many, or a class for an expanded clone.

v_call,d_call,clone_size,cdr3_aa
TRBV7-2,TRBD1,-,CASSIGQEYGYTF
TRBV5-6,-,-,CASSLPIQGDYGYTF
TRBV5-5,-,-,CASSLGQGRSYGYTF
TRBV6-6,-,-,CASSTRATYEQFF
TRBV19,TRBD2,-,CASSIAGTSGGDTQYF
TRBV7-3,-,-,CASSPIGGTEAFF
TRBV9,TRBD1,-,CASSVRDRSWDEQYF
TRBV18,TRBD1,-,CASETGERNTEAFF
TRBV2,TRBD1,-,CASRRTTGQGNEKLFF
TRBV18,TRBD2,-,CASSPGLAENNEQFF
TRBV27,-,-,CASSFTFTPGSAQPQHF
TRBV5-1,TRBD1,-,CASSLEQGANEAFF
TRBV6-5,-,-,CASTLGARDTEAFF
TRBV19,-,-,CASSMFLSGSNYGYTF
TRBV6-1,-,-,CASNGGVRYTQYF
TRBV15,-,-,CATSRGTRGEQYF
TRBV4-1,TRBD1,-,CASSHHGGARGPEKLFF
TRBV7-9,-,-,CASSFILDLFYNEQFF
TRBV19,-,-,CASTEDNEQFF
TRBV5-1,TRBD1,once,CASSQEQGNAEAFF
TRBV19,-,few,CASNTGATQPQHF
TRBV7-2,TRBD2,once,CASSPGLAGGELFF
TRBV5-1,-,-,CASRAQGHTGELFF
TRBV2,-,-,CASRPEGGTDTQYF
TRBV18,TRBD1,-,CASSPPGQTNTEAFF
TRBV27,-,-,CASSFSDGREAFF
TRBV6-6,-,-,CASSVTPNYGYTF
TRBV5-1,-,-,CASSSHSPDEQYF
TRBV6-5,-,-,CASSSAGMQTQYF
TRBV19,-,-,CASCRYSNQPQHF
TRBV29-1,-,-,CSVGRTDADLGGYTF
TRBV5-4,-,few,CASSLELSGNTIYF
TRBV19,-,once,CASSIGIGGSADIQYF
TRBV4-1,TRBD1,-,CASSDRGREKGQPQHF
TRBV29-1,TRBD1,-,CSVGDRGWAFF
TRBV5-4,TRBD1,-,CASSPPGQLTYEQYF
TRBV2,-,-,CASSLEGSGQPQHF
TRBV11-1,-,-,CASSLVGSGGYTF
TRBV11-2,-,-,CASSTGPRQPQHF
TRBV7-3,-,-,CASSLAQLMNTEAFF
TRBV7-2,-,-,CASSPRWARADTQYF